This T cell receptor (beta chain) came from a study of sequential checkpoint blockade in melanoma. Study information: First-line arms were nivolumab then ipilimumab, or the reverse, randomized 1:1.

Treatment noted: randomized to nivolumab then ipilimumab (arm A) or the reverse (arm B). PBMC sorting kept live CD3+CD8+ cells without CD19 or CD56. Per the germline V gene, CDR1 is KGHSH and CDR2 is LQKENI. The CDR3 has 13 residues. V was clipped by 5 bases and J by 1 base, with 9 bases between them. Method: immunoSEQ multiplex PCR; TCRdb's copy keeps in-frame clones and lacks some. The table includes roughly 28,000 clones, 77% detected once. The chain couples TRBV18 to TRBJ2-7; no clear D. The TCR originated in a human donor with melanoma. The source was CD8+ T cells sorted from blood (inferred from file names), collected from a patient given nivolumab and ipilimumab in sequence. The DNA of the CDR3 is TGTGCCAGCTCAGACCCAGGTTCCTACGAGCAGTACTTC. The encoded protein is CASSDPGSYEQYF.